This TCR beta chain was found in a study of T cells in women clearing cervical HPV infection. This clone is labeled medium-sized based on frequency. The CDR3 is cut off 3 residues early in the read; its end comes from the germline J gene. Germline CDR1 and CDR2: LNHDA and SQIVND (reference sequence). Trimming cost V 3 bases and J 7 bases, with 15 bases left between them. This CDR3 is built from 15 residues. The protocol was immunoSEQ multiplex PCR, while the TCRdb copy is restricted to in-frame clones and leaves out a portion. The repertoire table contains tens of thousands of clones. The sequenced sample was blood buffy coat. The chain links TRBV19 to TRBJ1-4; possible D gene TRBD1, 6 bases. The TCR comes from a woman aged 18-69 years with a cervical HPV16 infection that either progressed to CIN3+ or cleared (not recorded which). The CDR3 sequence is CASSMIQGRGEKLFF. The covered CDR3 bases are TGTGCCAGTAGTATGATCCAGGGGAGGGGTGAAAAA.